This TCR beta chain comes out of a study of post-analysis software for immune sequencing data. Study context: Relapsing-remitting, secondary progressive and progressive-relapsing forms of multiple sclerosis all featured among disease courses. General study results and limits: The F measure placed samples prepared in the same batch into strongly shared clusters. Five or six TRBV segments, TRBV5-6, TRBV5-1 and TRBV20-1 among them, were found more frequent in patients than controls. Normalized Chao1 diversity was significantly reduced in patients versus controls.

The CDR3 totals 13 residues. Trimming removed 5 bases at V and 3 bases at J, with 10 bases between. Notes on this clonotype: The antigen remains undetermined.

TCR beta libraries were prepared from cDNA with unique molecular identifiers. Some 500,000 cDNA molecules were obtained from about 0.98 to 11 million T cells. MiXCR, applied by TCRdb to the PCR reads, yields one record per CDR3 protein. The table shows around 500,000 distinct CDR3 sequences, with approximately 31% occurring only once. The TCR comes from a girl aged 2-17 years with multiple sclerosis. Sequenced material: blood. V and J are TRBV12-3 or TRBV12-4 and TRBJ1-2; D gene unclear. The CDR3 region is CASSLGPDYGYTF. The DNA for the CDR3 is TGTGCCAGCAGTCTTGGACCAGACTATGGCTACACCTTC.